A selection of T cell receptor beta chains follows, all from one sample in a study of regulatory T cells in long-lasting Graves disease. TCRdb called the multiplex PCR reads again in MiXCR, with one record for every CDR3 protein. The data contain a few hundred thousand distinct CDR3 sequences, 20% to 25% of them singletons. The material sequenced was peripheral blood mononuclear cells (PBMCs), taken when the disease was refractory, from a patient treated with antithyroid drugs. The receptors derive from a middle-aged woman with Graves disease. The CDR3 runs from the conserved cysteine through the conserved F or W. The order of the fields is clone size, J gene, D gene, V gene, CDR3 protein, CDR3 DNA. D genes are given only for firm matches. Only some rows state a clone size, as once, few, many or a class for expanded clones.

many	TRBJ2-6	TRBD1	TRBV28	CASSTWTGSAGANVLTF	TGTGCCAGCAGTACCTGGACAGGGTCAGCTGGGGCCAACGTCCTGACTTTC
.	TRBJ2-7	TRBD2	TRBV4-1	CASSRTAGGYYEQYF	TGCGCCAGCAGCCGGACCGCGGGGGGGTACTACGAGCAGTACTTC
many	TRBJ2-2	.	TRBV28	CASSFEPANTGELFF	TGTGCCAGCAGTTTCGAGCCCGCGAACACCGGGGAGCTGTTTTTT
many	TRBJ2-5	.	TRBV11-2	CASSLQGAQETQYF	TGTGCCAGCAGCCTACAGGGAGCGCAAGAGACCCAGTACTTC
many	TRBJ1-4	.	TRBV28	CASRLPGTNEKLFF	TGTGCCAGCAGGCTCCCGGGAACTAATGAAAAACTGTTTTTT
many	TRBJ2-7	.	TRBV28	CASSPRKGPRIFYEQYF	TGTGCCAGCAGCCCTCGAAAGGGACCTAGAATATTCTACGAGCAGTACTTC
.	TRBJ1-1	.	TRBV6-1	CASSPSGLMNTEAFF	TGTGCCAGCAGTCCTTCAGGGCTGATGAACACTGAAGCTTTCTTT
few	TRBJ2-2	.	TRBV6-2/TRBV6-3	CASSYGTTGELFF	TGTGCCAGCAGTTACGGGACAACCGGGGAGCTGTTTTTT
.	TRBJ2-5	TRBD2	TRBV28	CASETGLAGGTGTRETQYF	TGTGCCAGCGAAACAGGCCTAGCGGGAGGGACCGGGACTCGAGAGACCCAGTACTTC
many	TRBJ2-7	.	TRBV7-6	CASSLGDTNEQYF	TGTGCCAGCAGCCTAGGGGACACCAACGAGCAGTACTTC
.	TRBJ2-1	TRBD1	TRBV10-2	CASSGRDRVYNEQFF	TGCGCCAGCAGTGGCCGGGACAGGGTTTACAATGAGCAGTTCTTC
many	TRBJ2-7	.	TRBV20-1	CSAVRAQGDEQYF	TGCAGTGCTGTCCGGGCCCAGGGAGACGAGCAGTACTTC
many	TRBJ2-7	.	TRBV2	CASSRHYEQYF	TGTGCCAGCAGTCGACACTACGAGCAGTACTTC
many	TRBJ2-7	.	TRBV6-6	CASSYSFNEQYF	TGTGCCAGCAGTTACTCGTTTAACGAGCAGTACTTC
many	TRBJ2-7	.	TRBV20-1	CSVQKTNSYEQYF	TGCAGTGTTCAGAAAACCAACTCCTACGAGCAGTACTTC
many	TRBJ1-2	.	TRBV3-1	CASSQLDRVNYGYTF	TGTGCCAGCAGCCAATTGGACAGAGTTAACTATGGCTACACCTTC
.	TRBJ2-1	.	TRBV28	CASSILQGSEQFF	TGTGCCAGCAGCATATTACAGGGTAGTGAGCAGTTCTTC
many	TRBJ1-1	.	TRBV27	CASSKEVMNTEAFF	TGTGCCAGCTCTAAGGAGGTTATGAACACTGAAGCTTTCTTT
few	TRBJ2-1	.	TRBV5-1	CASSLLGPDAAPYNEQFF	TGCGCCAGCAGCTTGTTAGGGCCGGACGCCGCCCCCTACAATGAGCAGTTCTTC
many	TRBJ2-7	TRBD2	TRBV11-2	CASSVGLAGGSSSYEQYF	TGTGCCAGCAGCGTCGGACTAGCGGGAGGCTCAAGCTCCTACGAGCAGTACTTC
many	TRBJ1-2	.	TRBV29-1	CSAPTANYGYTF	TGCAGCGCTCCGACGGCAAACTATGGCTACACCTTC
many	TRBJ2-7	TRBD2	TRBV11-2	CASSTMGASGNYEQYF	TGTGCCAGCAGCACCATGGGGGCTAGCGGGAACTACGAGCAGTACTTC
many	TRBJ1-1	TRBD1	TRBV6-5	CASSYSVGLDRGRKAFF	TGTGCCAGCAGTTACTCAGTGGGTCTCGACAGGGGGCGGAAGGCTTTCTTT
many	TRBJ2-7	TRBD1	TRBV6-4	CASSYLGQSDYEQYF	TGTGCCAGCAGTTACTTGGGACAGAGCGACTACGAGCAGTACTTC
.	TRBJ2-1	.	TRBV19	CASSVLWRNIYNEQFF	TGTGCCAGTAGCGTACTCTGGAGGAATATATACAATGAGCAGTTCTTC
many	TRBJ2-7	.	TRBV15	CATSRDMREQYF	TGTGCCACCAGCAGAGATATGAGAGAGCAGTACTTC
.	TRBJ2-7	.	TRBV6-2/TRBV6-3	CASSLRGFSSHEQYF	TGTGCCAGTAGCCTAAGGGGATTTTCGTCCCACGAGCAGTACTTC
many	TRBJ2-7	TRBD1	TRBV11-2	CASSLVSGGWGEQYF	TGTGCCAGCAGCTTAGTTTCAGGGGGATGGGGCGAGCAGTACTTC
many	TRBJ1-1	.	TRBV5-1	CASSFGREGSTEAFF	TGCGCCAGCAGCTTTGGGAGGGAGGGAAGCACTGAAGCTTTCTTT
many	TRBJ1-1	.	TRBV12-5	CASGLTGNTEAFF	TGTGCTAGTGGTTTGACGGGGAACACTGAAGCTTTCTTT
few	TRBJ2-2	TRBD1	TRBV5-1	CASNRGTAVGGELFF	TGCGCCAGCAACAGGGGGACTGCAGTTGGAGGGGAGCTGTTTTTT
few	TRBJ2-7	.	TRBV7-9	CASSLNGAVSYEQYF	TGTGCCAGCAGCTTAAATGGGGCGGTCTCCTACGAGCAGTACTTC
few	TRBJ2-7	.	TRBV5-1	CASSLVAALGYEQYF	TGCGCCAGCAGCTTGGTAGCGGCCTTGGGCTACGAGCAGTACTTC
many	TRBJ2-7	.	TRBV12-3/TRBV12-4	CASSFQGYYEQYF	TGTGCCAGCAGTTTCCAGGGCTACTACGAGCAGTACTTC
few	TRBJ2-1	TRBD2	TRBV28	CASSLLGTSGRRGEQFF	TGTGCCAGCAGTTTACTTGGGACTAGCGGGAGACGGGGTGAGCAGTTCTTC
many	TRBJ1-2	.	TRBV27	CASSLKGNYGYTF	TGTGCCAGCAGTTTAAAGGGGAACTATGGCTACACCTTC
many	TRBJ2-7	.	TRBV6-1	CASEPWDNSYEQYF	TGTGCCAGCGAACCATGGGACAATAGCTACGAGCAGTACTTC
.	TRBJ1-6	.	TRBV6-9	CASSYRGWGPLNSPLHF	TGTGCCAGCAGTTATCGGGGCTGGGGACCCCTTAATTCACCCCTCCACTTT
many	TRBJ2-5	.	TRBV10-3	CAISGTDQETQYF	TGTGCCATCAGTGGGACAGACCAAGAGACCCAGTACTTC
many	TRBJ2-5	TRBD2	TRBV3-1	CASSRRISGRDQETQYF	TGTGCCAGCAGCCGACGTATCAGCGGGAGGGACCAAGAGACCCAGTACTTC
few	TRBJ1-1	.	TRBV9	CASSHPSSRGFNTEAFF	TGTGCCAGCAGCCACCCCTCTAGCCGGGGTTTTAACACTGAAGCTTTCTTT
.	TRBJ1-1	.	TRBV7-8	CASSLYSGSGTEAFF	TGTGCCAGCAGCTTATATAGTGGGAGTGGTACTGAAGCTTTCTTT
many	TRBJ2-2	.	TRBV12-3/TRBV12-4	CASSLGSNTGELFF	TGTGCCAGCAGCTTGGGATCCAACACCGGGGAGCTGTTTTTT
many	TRBJ2-5	TRBD1	TRBV28	CASSDYRGTSKETQYF	TGTGCCAGCAGTGATTACAGGGGGACCTCCAAAGAGACCCAGTACTTC
.	TRBJ1-1	.	TRBV14	CASSQVGEGEAFF	TGTGCCAGCAGCCAAGTGGGGGAGGGTGAAGCTTTCTTT
many	TRBJ1-1	.	TRBV28	CASSLTGTVNTEAFF	TGTGCCAGCAGTTTGACCGGGACGGTGAACACTGAAGCTTTCTTT
.	TRBJ2-7	.	TRBV5-5	CASSLGSSLPYEQYF	TGTGCCAGCAGCTTGGGCTCGAGTCTGCCCTACGAGCAGTACTTC
.	TRBJ2-3	.	TRBV28	CASSLWEQVVTQYF	TGTGCCAGCTCCCTGTGGGAACAGGTCGTTACGCAGTATTTT
.	TRBJ1-2	.	TRBV9	CASSVGGADNYGYTF	TGTGCCAGCAGCGTAGGAGGGGCTGATAACTATGGCTACACCTTC
many	TRBJ2-5	.	TRBV11-3	CASSLTYQETQYF	TGTGCCAGCAGCTTAACGTACCAAGAGACCCAGTACTTC
many	TRBJ1-4	TRBD1	TRBV15	CATSRDAGQRETNEKLFF	TGTGCCACCAGCAGAGACGCGGGACAGCGAGAAACTAATGAAAAACTGTTTTTT